A selection of T cell receptor beta chains follows, all from one sample in a study of siplizumab effects on memory and regulatory T cells. TCRdb keeps only in-frame clones here, not all; method: immunoSEQ multiplex PCR. Here the sample spans tens of thousands of clones, roughly 83% being singletons. Specimen: memory CD4+ T cells sorted from blood. The receptor set was obtained from a human donor in good health. Both conserved end residues are part of each CDR3. A D gene is named only where the DNA matches it firmly. Some rows mark clone size as missing; the rest say once, few, many or name a class of expanded clone.

clone_size: once; j_call: TRBJ1-4; d_call: TRBD1; v_call: TRBV30; cdr3_aa: CAWSHGQGGHEKLFF; cdr3_nt: TGTGCCTGGAGTCACGGACAGGGGGGACATGAAAAACTGTTTTTT
clone_size: .; j_call: TRBJ2-1; d_call: TRBD1; v_call: TRBV6-5; cdr3_aa: CASSWLGQGAEQFF; cdr3_nt: TGTGCCAGCAGTTGGCTGGGACAGGGAGCTGAGCAGTTCTTC
clone_size: .; j_call: TRBJ1-3; d_call: .; v_call: TRBV7-2; cdr3_aa: CASSPEGGNTIYF; cdr3_nt: TGTGCCAGCAGCCCGGAAGGGGGGAACACCATATATTTT
clone_size: .; j_call: TRBJ1-3; d_call: TRBD1; v_call: TRBV7-2; cdr3_aa: CASSTGQGIGNTIYF; cdr3_nt: TGTGCCAGCAGCACGGGACAGGGGATTGGAAACACCATATATTTT
clone_size: few; j_call: TRBJ1-5; d_call: TRBD1; v_call: TRBV18; cdr3_aa: CASSLRDRDQPQHF; cdr3_nt: TGTGCCAGCTCTCTCCGGGACAGGGATCAGCCCCAGCATTTT
clone_size: .; j_call: TRBJ1-5; d_call: .; v_call: TRBV15; cdr3_aa: CATSRDTGGKPQHF; cdr3_nt: TGTGCCACCAGCAGAGACACGGGGGGAAAGCCCCAGCATTTT
clone_size: .; j_call: TRBJ2-7; d_call: .; v_call: TRBV5-6; cdr3_aa: CASSPRGGTSYEQYF; cdr3_nt: TGTGCCAGCAGCCCTCGTGGGGGGACCTCCTACGAGCAGTACTTC
clone_size: .; j_call: TRBJ2-1; d_call: TRBD2; v_call: TRBV5-5; cdr3_aa: CASSLRASGRGEQFF; cdr3_nt: TGTGCCAGCAGCTTGCGAGCTAGCGGACGCGGTGAGCAGTTCTTC
clone_size: .; j_call: TRBJ2-1; d_call: TRBD2; v_call: TRBV4-2; cdr3_aa: CASSQEASGFYNEQFF; cdr3_nt: TGTGCCAGCAGCCAAGAGGCTAGCGGTTTCTACAATGAGCAGTTCTTC
clone_size: few; j_call: TRBJ1-6; d_call: .; v_call: TRBV2; cdr3_aa: CASRNSANSPLHF; cdr3_nt: TGTGCCAGCAGGAACAGTGCAAATTCACCCCTCCACTTT
clone_size: .; j_call: TRBJ1-6; d_call: .; v_call: TRBV7-2; cdr3_aa: CASSSTASYNSPLHF; cdr3_nt: TGTGCCAGCAGCTCGACAGCTTCCTATAATTCACCCCTCCACTTT
clone_size: once; j_call: TRBJ2-7; d_call: .; v_call: TRBV18; cdr3_aa: CASSPRSRGQTSEQYF; cdr3_nt: TGTGCCAGCTCACCAAGGTCGAGGGGCCAAACTTCCGAGCAGTACTTC
clone_size: .; j_call: TRBJ2-1; d_call: TRBD2; v_call: TRBV5-6; cdr3_aa: CASSLEGTSSANEQFF; cdr3_nt: TGTGCCAGCAGCTTGGAAGGGACTAGCAGTGCAAATGAGCAGTTCTTC
clone_size: .; j_call: TRBJ1-1; d_call: .; v_call: TRBV7-3; cdr3_aa: CASSPRGGRVTEAFF; cdr3_nt: TGTGCCAGCAGCCCCCGGGGAGGGAGAGTCACTGAAGCTTTCTTT
clone_size: once; j_call: TRBJ1-3; d_call: .; v_call: TRBV9; cdr3_aa: CASSVWEVLGSGNTIYF; cdr3_nt: TGTGCCAGCAGCGTATGGGAAGTTCTAGGATCTGGAAACACCATATATTTT
clone_size: .; j_call: TRBJ1-4; d_call: .; v_call: TRBV5-1; cdr3_aa: CASSLGNAATNEKLFF; cdr3_nt: TGCGCCAGCAGCTTAGGGAACGCTGCAACTAATGAAAAACTGTTTTTT
clone_size: .; j_call: TRBJ2-4; d_call: TRBD1; v_call: TRBV19; cdr3_aa: CASSPRTGGAKNIQYF; cdr3_nt: TGTGCCAGTAGTCCCCGGACAGGAGGAGCCAAAAACATTCAGTACTTC
clone_size: .; j_call: TRBJ2-7; d_call: .; v_call: TRBV5-4; cdr3_aa: CASSFNPGEQYF; cdr3_nt: TGTGCCAGCAGCTTTAATCCTGGCGAGCAGTACTTC